The present entry profiles one T cell receptor beta chain with its context. The library put unique molecular identifiers onto individual cDNA molecules. MiXCR was run by TCRdb on the RACE reads, yielding one entry per CDR3 protein. The sample has more than 75,000 distinct CDR3 sequences, about 9% seen once. These data are taken from a study of human T cells and chemical hapten exposure. The wider study: Across samples, TCR yields varied, mostly owing to small differences in pooled library volumes.

Documented time point: healthy volunteer bleed at 6 weeks. Total RNA extraction was carried out from unfractionated whole blood. The CDR3 is 18 residues long. The V segment lost 6 bases and the J segment 3 bases; nucleotides outside the gene matches: 20. Sequencing was carried out using whole blood. This receptor was taken from a male donor in good health. Some clones in this sample may be carry-over from other donors' samples. The V and J genes are TRBV12-3 or TRBV12-4 and TRBJ2-7; 7 nucleotides agree with TRBD1. The CDR3 DNA reads TGTGCCAGCAGCGCCCCGCGACAGGGAAGATATGGACGCTACGAGCAGTACTTC. Translation: CASSAPRQGRYGRYEQYF.